Included here is one TCR beta chain sequence, with context. No antigen is known for it. As for the donors, each was a healthy bone marrow donor. This entry comes from a study of cytomegalovirus exposure and HLA in healthy donors. Overall study results and limits: Later analysis demonstrated an association between a missense DCLRE1C variant and TCR beta V- and J-gene trimming. Later analysis reportedly placed an Asian-associated ancestry cluster below the approximately 700-donor mean in N-insertions.

Primers included in the PCR were 60 Vbeta and 13 Jbeta primers. TCRdb keeps only in-frame clones here, not all; method: immunoSEQ multiplex PCR. The data hold about 190,000 clones, with about three quarters observed a single time. The TCR was taken from a woman aged 25 to 39 in good health and CMV-seropositive. Sequencing was carried out using PBMCs.

The CDR3 loop is CASPRGGDGYTF. CDR3 in DNA: TGTGCCAGCCCGCGGGGGGGCGATGGCTACACCTTC. The J gene is TRBJ1-2, the V gene TRBV5-6; D is possibly TRBD1 (6 bases). Trimming stripped 7 bases from V and 6 bases from J, with 13 bases between. Germline V gene sequence: CDR1 SGHDT, CDR2 YYEEEE. This CDR3 contains 12 residues. The whole variable domain, remainder taken from reference TRBV5-6 and TRBJ1-2, is DAGVTQSPTHLIKTRGQQVTLRCSPKSGHDTVSWYQQALGQGPQFIFQYYEEEERQRGNFPDRFSGHQFPNYSSELNVNALLLGDSALYLCASPRGGDGYTFGSGTRLTVV.